The 30 T cell receptor beta chains reported below all come from one sample, sequenced in a study of blood T cell repertoires in COVID-19. The repertoire was sequenced with immunoSEQ multiplex PCR; TCRdb's copy has only in-frame clones and lacks some. The data show 130,000 to 150,000 clones, over 80% seen once. The specimen was PBMCs or T cells enriched from blood (not recorded which). The receptors originated from a woman between 50 and 59 years old who had been exposed to COVID-19.

V is TRBV6-5 and J is TRBJ1-5; 10 bases agree with TRBD1. After removal of 6 bases from V and 7 bases from J, the junction contained 3 bases not matched to a gene. This CDR3 region has 13 residues. Germline CDR1 and CDR2: MNHEY and SVGAGI. This chain's CDR3 is CASRPTGGQPQHF. Here the CDR3 DNA reads TGTGCCAGCAGGCCGACAGGGGGCCAGCCCCAGCATTTT.

V is TRBV7-9 and J is TRBJ2-3; the D is unclear. Germline CDR1 SEHNR, CDR2 FQNEAQ (reference sequence). The length of the CDR3 is 14 residues. The V and J ends lost 2 bases and 6 bases respectively, with 12 bases between them. The DNA of the CDR3 is TGTGCCAGCAGCTTACCTAGTTTCTTTGATACGCAGTATTTT. It translates to CASSLPSFFDTQYF.

The V call is TRBV6-4, the J call TRBJ2-6, with no clear D. Germline V gene sequence: CDR1 MRHNA, CDR2 SNTAGT. Trimming took 0 bases from V and 0 from J, leaving 3 bases between them. The CDR3 runs to 15 residues. The CDR3 DNA follows: TGTGCCAGCAGTGACTCGAGCTCTGGGGCCAACGTCCTGACTTTC. Translated: CASSDSSSGANVLTF.

The sample holds one count of this clone. The V and J genes are TRBV19 and TRBJ2-1; 15 positions match TRBD2. The J segment lost 3 bases and the V segment lost 5 bases, leaving 8 bases of the junction unmatched. Germline lookup yields CDR1 LNHDA and CDR2 SQIVND (reference sequence). This CDR3 has 18 residues. The CDR3 loop is CASSPGLAGGPNYNEQFF. DNA for the CDR3: TGTGCCAGTAGTCCCGGACTAGCGGGAGGGCCAAACTACAATGAGCAGTTCTTC.

This clone was picked up one time. The chain joins TRBV19 to TRBJ2-7, with TRBD2 identical over 10 bases. Germline values: CDR1 LNHDA, CDR2 SQIVND (reference sequence). V shed 5 bases, J shed 1 base, and the junction held 8 bases outside the gene matches. The CDR3 extends over 16 amino acids. For the CDR3, the DNA is TGTGCCAGTAGTGCGTTCCAGCGGGGGGGTTCCTACGAGCAGTACTTC. Translation gives CASSAFQRGGSYEQYF.

V and J are TRBV10-2 and TRBJ1-1; unclear D gene. The CDR3 contains 13 residues. The germline V gene encodes CDR1 WSHSY and CDR2 SAAADI. Trimming left V 5 bases short and J 5 bases short, with 12 bases between. The CDR3 nucleotides read TGCGCCAGCAGTTTCGACACTGGGACTGAAGCTTTCTTT. It encodes CASSFDTGTEAFF.

The CDR3: CASAWDRVSTEAFF. CDR3 nucleotides: TGTGCCAGCGCTTGGGACAGGGTATCCACTGAAGCTTTCTTT. The genes are TRBV6-5 and TRBJ1-1; 9 bases line up with TRBD1. Germline V gene data show CDR1 as MNHEY and CDR2 as SVGAGI. This CDR3 is built from 14 residues. Trimming removed 8 bases from V and 4 bases from J; junction bases left unmatched: 8.

The chain joins TRBV4-2 to TRBJ2-7, with 9 bases fitting TRBD1. This CDR3 region has 15 residues. Looked up from germline, CDR1 is LGHNA and CDR2 is YNFKEQ. The V segment lost 1 base and the J segment 2 bases; nucleotides outside the gene matches: 3. CDR3 amino acids: CASSQADRGPYEQYF. For the CDR3, the DNA is TGTGCCAGCAGCCAAGCGGACAGGGGACCCTACGAGCAGTACTTC.

A remark on this clone: The junction departs from the called germline gene at one end, perhaps through a read error. The rearrangement links TRBV7-3 to TRBJ2-5; 8 bases line up with TRBD2. Germline loops: CDR1 SGHTA, CDR2 FQGTGA. The CDR3 totals 16 residues. CDR3 sequence: CASARVAGGRREAQYF. The CDR3 DNA is TGTGCCAGCGCAAGAGTGGCGGGGGGACGAAGAGAGGCCCAGTACTTC.

The rearrangement uses TRBV9 and TRBJ1-1; 11 positions agree with TRBD1. The CDR3 spans 16 residues. After removal of 2 bases from V and 4 bases from J, the junction contained 7 bases not matched to a gene. Germline V gene sequence: CDR1 SGDLS, CDR2 YYNGEE. As DNA, the CDR3 is TGTGCCAGCAGCGTCTTTGCCGGGACAGGGGGCACTGAAGCTTTCTTT. Translation gives CASSVFAGTGGTEAFF.

The gene calls are TRBV5-4 and TRBJ1-4; 9 bases fit TRBD1. V dropped 0 bases and J dropped 1; count of bases not matched to a gene: 4. Per germline, CDR1 SGHNT and CDR2 YYREEE (reference sequence). CDR3 length: 17 residues. CDR3 nucleotide sequence: TGTGCCAGCAGCTTGGTGGGACAGGGATTAACTAATGAAAAACTGTTTTTT. Its protein is CASSLVGQGLTNEKLFF.

The chain uses TRBV7-2 and TRBJ2-7; 11 bases are shared with TRBD1. V lost 4 bases to trimming and J lost 6 bases; unmatched junction nucleotides: 11. The CDR3 is 16 amino acids. In germline, CDR1 is SGHTA, CDR2 FQGNSA. Here the CDR3 reads CASSSLDRGPYGEQYF. In DNA, the CDR3 is TGTGCCAGCAGCTCCTTGGACAGGGGGCCCTACGGCGAGCAGTACTTC.

This clone was counted a single time. The chain combines TRBV3-1 (or the pseudogene TRBV3-2) with TRBJ1-6; TRBD1 matches at 7 bases. The CDR3 is 15 amino acids. Trimming at V came to 4 bases and at J to 5 bases, leaving 5 bases not matched to a gene. CDR1 is LGHDT, CDR2 YNNKEL, per germline (reference sequence). This CDR3 reads CASSRPTGNNSPLHF. In DNA, the CDR3 is TGTGCCAGCAGCCGTCCGACAGGGAATAATTCACCCCTCCACTTT.

This chain links TRBV11-2 with TRBJ2-5; 12 bases agree with TRBD1. Trimming took 5 bases from V and 4 from J; bases not matched to a gene: 17. Germline values: CDR1 SGHAT, CDR2 FQNNGV. There are 19 residues in the CDR3. The CDR3 reads CASSRKGQGAGLAGETQYF. In DNA form, the CDR3 reads TGTGCCAGCAGCAGAAAGGGACAGGGGGCGGGACTGGCCGGAGAGACCCAGTACTTC.

In nucleotides, the CDR3 is TGTGCCAGTAATAATCTCGGGAGGGGCCCCCGTGGGGGCTACACCTTC. This translates into CASNNLGRGPRGGYTF. This chain connects TRBV19 to TRBJ1-2; D perhaps matches TRBD1 (5 bases). CDR1 and CDR2 (germline): LNHDA, SQIVND (reference sequence). There are 16 residues in the CDR3. Trimming cost V 7 bases and J 8 bases, with 26 bases left between them.

This clone showed up just a few times. The sample has other DNA sequences that encode this CDR3 too. The chain couples TRBV24-1 to TRBJ2-3; D unresolved. Deletions cut 10 bases from V and 4 bases from J, with 8 bases between. This CDR3 has 11 amino acids. Germline V CDR1 and CDR2: KGHDR, SFDVKD. The CDR3 loop reads CATSQSDTQYF. DNA of the CDR3: TGTGCCACGAGTCAGTCAGATACGCAGTATTTT.

The V gene is TRBV28, the J gene TRBJ2-3; 7 positions match TRBD2. The CDR3 is 16 amino acids. With 7 bases clipped from V and 2 bases from J, the junction kept 12 bases outside the gene matches. CDR1 and CDR2 (germline): MDHEN, SYDVKM. Here the CDR3 reads CASKLSGTTHTDTQYF. Here the CDR3 DNA reads TGTGCCAGCAAACTTTCCGGGACTACCCACACAGATACGCAGTATTTT.

DNA of the CDR3: TGTGCCAGCAAGAGGACAGGGATAGGAGCTAATGAAAAACTGTTTTTT. It codes for CASKRTGIGANEKLFF. The rearrangement links TRBV7-9 to TRBJ1-4, with TRBD1 matching 8 bases. The V gene end was trimmed by 7 bases and the J gene end by 3 bases; junction bases not matched to a gene: 10. The CDR3 has 16 amino acids. CDR1 is SEHNR and CDR2 is FQNEAQ in the germline V gene (reference sequence).

V and J are TRBV7-2 and TRBJ2-7; maybe TRBD2 (6 bases). The CDR3 is 14 amino acids. The V end lost 5 bases, the J end lost 0 bases, and 11 bases lay between the germline ends. Germline V gives CDR1 SGHTA, CDR2 FQGNSA. As DNA, the CDR3 is TGTGCCAGCAGCCCGCGGGGTAACTCCTACGAGCAGTACTTC. This sequence encodes CASSPRGNSYEQYF.

In DNA form, the CDR3 reads TGTGCCAGCAGCTTGCGGGGAGCCAACGTCCTGACTTTC. This translates into CASSLRGANVLTF. This chain links TRBV7-9 with TRBJ2-6; D is perhaps TRBD2 (6 bases). With 3 bases removed from V and 7 bases from J, the gap between germline ends came to 7 bases. The germline CDR1 and CDR2 sequences are SEHNR and FQNEAQ (reference sequence). This CDR3 region has 13 residues.

V and J are TRBV6-1 and TRBJ1-1; D not certain. Looked up from germline, CDR1 is MNHNS and CDR2 is SASEGT. V lost 7 bases to trimming and J lost 6 bases, with 12 bases between them. The CDR3 extends over 12 amino acids. CDR3 sequence: CASTALDSEAFF. The CDR3, as DNA: TGTGCCAGCACCGCCTTGGACTCTGAAGCTTTCTTT.

The chain is built from TRBV7-2 and TRBJ2-7; perhaps TRBD2 as D (5 bases). Per the germline V gene, CDR1 is SGHTA and CDR2 is FQGNSA. The CDR3 length is 14 residues. Trimming pared 1 base from V and 2 bases from J, leaving 9 bases between. The CDR3 DNA reads as TGTGCCAGCAGCTTAGATGCTAGCACCTACGAGCAGTACTTC. This gives the protein CASSLDASTYEQYF.

V and J are TRBV4-3 and TRBJ2-1, with 8 bases fitting TRBD2. Germline V gene data show CDR1 as LGHNA and CDR2 as YSLEER. This CDR3 is 18 amino acids long. J gave up 10 bases and V 0 bases, and 17 bases lay outside the gene matches. This CDR3 reads CASSQDLASGPLGKEQFF. In DNA, the CDR3 is TGCGCCAGCAGCCAAGATTTGGCTAGCGGGCCCCTCGGGAAAGAGCAGTTCTTC.

The rearrangement uses TRBV6-5 and TRBJ2-1; D unclear. The CDR3 spans 12 residues. Looked up from germline, CDR1 is MNHEY and CDR2 is SVGAGI. With 2 bases removed from V and 8 bases from J, the gap between germline ends came to 7 bases. The CDR3 DNA reads as TGTGCCAGCAGTTACACATCCGATGAGCAGTTCTTC. This sequence encodes CASSYTSDEQFF.

The chain is built from TRBV19 and TRBJ1-5, with TRBD1 matching over 8 bases. The CDR3 is made up of 15 amino acids. Germline CDR1 is LNHDA and CDR2 is SQIVND (reference sequence). The junction had 9 bases not matched to a gene; V was cut back by 11 bases and J by 0 bases. CDR3 protein: CAAGQGANSNQPQHF. The CDR3 nucleotides read TGTGCCGCCGGACAGGGCGCTAATAGCAATCAGCCCCAGCATTTT.

The chain combines TRBV18 with TRBJ2-2, with 14 bases lining up with TRBD2. Trimming removed 4 bases from V and 0 bases from J; junction bases left unmatched: 4. This CDR3 spans 18 amino acids. Germline-derived CDR1 and CDR2 are KGHSH and LQKENI. This chain's CDR3 is CASSRLAGGPSNTGELFF. The CDR3 DNA sequence: TGTGCCAGCTCACGACTAGCGGGGGGGCCCTCGAACACCGGGGAGCTGTTTTTT.

V and J are TRBV7-2 and TRBJ1-3; 7 nucleotides align to TRBD1. Germline V gene lookup returns CDR1 SGHTA and CDR2 FQGNSA. The junction had 3 bases not matched to a gene; V was cut back by 1 base and J by 0 bases. CDR3 length: 16 amino acids. The DNA of the CDR3 is TGTGCCAGCAGCTTAGATCAGGGGGGCTCTGGAAACACCATATATTTT. Its protein product is CASSLDQGGSGNTIYF.

CDR3 amino acids: CASSVEGTGPSPLHF. The CDR3 bases are TGTGCCAGCAGCGTAGAGGGGACAGGGCCTTCACCCCTCCACTTT. The chain combines TRBV9 with TRBJ1-6, with 9 bases lining up with TRBD1. The CDR3 is 15 residues long. Germline V gene sequence: CDR1 SGDLS, CDR2 YYNGEE. The V and J ends lost 0 bases and 9 bases, in that order; junction bases with no gene match: 4.

The V and J genes are TRBV7-6 and TRBJ2-1; TRBD2 is a possible D gene (6 bases). Trimming removed 1 base at V and 6 bases at J, with 10 bases between. The CDR3 is 14 residues long. Germline assignment: CDR1 SGHVS and CDR2 FNYEAQ. CDR3 loop: CASSLGTTLNEQFF. CDR3 DNA: TGTGCCAGCAGCTTAGGGACTACCCTCAATGAGCAGTTCTTC.

This clone was counted a single time. The chain employs TRBV5-4 and TRBJ2-7; 11 bases fit TRBD1. The germline V gene encodes CDR1 SGHNT and CDR2 YYREEE (reference sequence). CDR3 length: 12 amino acids. V lost 1 base, J lost 13 bases, and 4 bases stayed unmatched. CDR3 protein: CASSLPGTGGYF. The CDR3 DNA sequence: TGTGCCAGCAGCTTGCCGGGGACAGGGGGTTACTTC.